This TCR beta chain was observed in a study of post-analysis software for immune sequencing data (dated by TCRdb to about 2015). With respect to the entire study: The recorded disease courses included relapsing-remitting, secondary progressive and progressive-relapsing multiple sclerosis, and some patients had no subtype annotation. A subset of samples was prepared in parallel using single-end sample barcoding, then pooled and co-amplified after Illumina adapter ligation. The patient repertoires were compared against more than 10 previously published healthy control repertoires obtained from donors aged 6 to 25 years.

There are 15 amino acids in the CDR3, from cysteine to phenylalanine inclusive. Only the CDR3 DNA is retained, 45 bases long and in frame from the first base. CDR1 and CDR2 were assigned from the germline V gene as SGHTA and FQGTGA. A distance of 9 bases separates the germline ends of V and J, which lose 1 base and 0 bases respectively. Broader findings and caveats from the paper: The control group was slightly older than the multiple sclerosis patient group. Direct clustering with F measure showed strong co-clustering of samples prepared in the same batch, prompting a batch-effect correction. Significantly lower normalized Chao1 diversity was found in multiple sclerosis patients than in controls, suggesting substantial peripheral T-cell clonal expansion. Four or five TRBV segments, including TRBV5-6, TRBV5-1 and TRBV20-1, were significantly more frequent in patients than controls.

The library was built by means of PCR. The data were produced on an Illumina HiSeq 2500. To reduce PCR and sequencing biases, unique molecular identifiers were incorporated into the TCR beta cDNA libraries. About 0.5 million cDNA molecules were obtained for every 1 to 10 million input T cells, so each molecule roughly corresponded to one T cell. The patient libraries were prepared and sequenced using the same protocol as the earlier healthy control dataset. Samples belonging to the same batch were prepared together, multiplexed and sequenced on a shared HiSeq lane. For the original study's pipeline: Raw barcoded reads were processed with MIGEC, and single-read molecular identifier groups were discarded before consensus assembly and CDR3 extraction. VDJtools was used for post-analysis of the clonotype tables, with diversity normalized by down-sampling every dataset to the smallest sample size. Repertoire overlap clustering matched CDR3 amino acid but not nucleotide sequences to correct batch-related cross-sample contamination. TCRdb's own reprocessing of the public reads used fastp at Q25 and MiXCR and kept productive beta chains. CDR3 protein duplicates are merged, each entry listing the most common genes and DNA. The V and J calls come from TCRdb's annotation, not from the publication. Within this sample are 740,000 or so distinct CDR3 sequences, with around 50% of them counted one time only. The top ten clones comprise roughly 4.4% of the sample.

To note about this clonotype: The antigen this receptor binds is unknown. It has no much larger one-base neighbor in the sample; base qualities were not kept.

TCR beta repertoires were profiled from peripheral blood of approximately 13 young patients with multiple sclerosis to demonstrate the VDJtools post-analysis software. The patients with multiple sclerosis were children and adolescents between roughly 6 and 15 years of age. The chain employs TRBV7-3 and TRBJ1-1, and the D gene may be TRBD1, 6 bases matching. The sample was blood. This sequence originates from a girl under 18 with multiple sclerosis. The CDR3 has the sequence CASSLIWTVNTEAFF. The bases read TGTGCCAGCAGCTTAATCTGGACAGTGAACACTGAAGCTTTCTTT.